These T cell receptor beta chains were read from a single sample in a study of cytomegalovirus exposure and HLA in healthy donors. Repertoires were generated with immunoSEQ multiplex PCR, while TCRdb's copy carries only in-frame clones and drops some. The table includes fewer than 150,000 clones, 74% detected once. The sequenced sample consisted of PBMCs. The receptors were gathered from a woman in her forties in good health and CMV-seropositive. The CDR3 runs from the conserved cysteine through the conserved F or W. A D gene is named only where the DNA matches it firmly. Clone size is shown for a subset of rows, as once, few, many or a class of expanded clone.

CDR3 DNA: TGTGCCAGCAGTTTCGGGGAGAAGACTGAAGCTTTCTTT
CDR3 protein: CASSFGEKTEAFF
D gene: -
V gene: TRBV27
J gene: TRBJ1-1
clone size: -

CDR3 DNA: TGTGCCAGCAGCTTCGGCCAGGTCTACGAGCAGTACTTC
CDR3 protein: CASSFGQVYEQYF
D gene: -
V gene: TRBV7-9
J gene: TRBJ2-7
clone size: once

CDR3 DNA: TGTGCCATCAGTGAGTCGAACAGACGGGACACAGATACGCAGTATTTT
CDR3 protein: CAISESNRRDTDTQYF
D gene: -
V gene: TRBV10-3
J gene: TRBJ2-3
clone size: -

CDR3 DNA: TGTGCCACCAGCAGAGGGACTAGCGGGGGGCAAGAGACCCAGTACTTC
CDR3 protein: CATSRGTSGGQETQYF
D gene: TRBD2
V gene: TRBV15
J gene: TRBJ2-5
clone size: -

CDR3 DNA: TGTGCCAGTAGCCCCCGAGGGACAGGGGCGATTATTAGCAATCAGCCCCAGCATTTT
CDR3 protein: CASSPRGTGAIISNQPQHF
D gene: TRBD1
V gene: TRBV19
J gene: TRBJ1-5
clone size: -

CDR3 DNA: TGTGCCATCAGAGCAGGGGCCAGCACAGATACGCAGTATTTT
CDR3 protein: CAIRAGASTDTQYF
D gene: -
V gene: TRBV10-3
J gene: TRBJ2-3
clone size: -

CDR3 DNA: TGCGCCAGCAGCCAGGAGACAGGTTTGACTTATAGCAATCAGCCCCAGCATTTT
CDR3 protein: CASSQETGLTYSNQPQHF
D gene: -
V gene: TRBV4-1
J gene: TRBJ1-5
clone size: -

CDR3 DNA: TGCGCCAGCAGCCAAGTTGCCCTCGGGACAGGGAGCACAGATACGCAGTATTTT
CDR3 protein: CASSQVALGTGSTDTQYF
D gene: TRBD1
V gene: TRBV4-1
J gene: TRBJ2-3
clone size: few

CDR3 DNA: TGTGCCAGCAGTTACAAGCGGTCCCCCCCTACCGAGCAGTACTTC
CDR3 protein: CASSYKRSPPTEQYF
D gene: -
V gene: TRBV6-5
J gene: TRBJ2-7
clone size: once

CDR3 DNA: TGTGCCAGCAGGGAATTTACAGTTGTCAGAAACACCATATATTTT
CDR3 protein: CASREFTVVRNTIYF
D gene: -
V gene: TRBV6-5
J gene: TRBJ1-3
clone size: -

CDR3 DNA: TGTGCCAGCAGCCCGGACAGGGGATATGGCTACACCTTC
CDR3 protein: CASSPDRGYGYTF
D gene: TRBD1
V gene: TRBV9
J gene: TRBJ1-2
clone size: -

CDR3 DNA: TGCGCCAGCAGCCAAGATACAGGCCCCCTCCGACCTCAGTACTTC
CDR3 protein: CASSQDTGPLRPQYF
D gene: -
V gene: TRBV4-1
J gene: TRBJ2-7
clone size: -

CDR3 DNA: TGTGCCAGTAGCCGACAGGGTTCCACAGATACGCAGTATTTT
CDR3 protein: CASSRQGSTDTQYF
D gene: TRBD1
V gene: TRBV19
J gene: TRBJ2-3
clone size: -

CDR3 DNA: TGTGCCAGCAAGGTCGGGGGGCTAAGAACCGGGGAGCTGTTTTTT
CDR3 protein: CASKVGGLRTGELFF
D gene: -
V gene: TRBV2
J gene: TRBJ2-2
clone size: -

CDR3 DNA: TGTGCCAGTAGTAGCCATGCTAGCGGGAGGTCAGATACGCAGTATTTT
CDR3 protein: CASSSHASGRSDTQYF
D gene: TRBD2
V gene: TRBV19
J gene: TRBJ2-3
clone size: once

CDR3 DNA: TGTGCCAGCACCCCGGGGGGTGCCTACAATGAGCAGTTCTTC
CDR3 protein: CASTPGGAYNEQFF
D gene: TRBD2
V gene: TRBV9
J gene: TRBJ2-1
clone size: -

CDR3 DNA: TGTGCCAGCAGAAGGGACACCGGTTACGAGCAGTACTTC
CDR3 protein: CASRRDTGYEQYF
D gene: -
V gene: TRBV2
J gene: TRBJ2-7
clone size: -

CDR3 DNA: TGTGCCAGCTCACCACCGAATCGACTCCAAGGACAGCCCCAGCATTTT
CDR3 protein: CASSPPNRLQGQPQHF
D gene: -
V gene: TRBV18
J gene: TRBJ1-5
clone size: -

CDR3 DNA: TGTGCCAGTAGTATAGGGGGGACAGGTTTCTACGAGCAGTACTTC
CDR3 protein: CASSIGGTGFYEQYF
D gene: TRBD1
V gene: TRBV19
J gene: TRBJ2-7
clone size: -

CDR3 DNA: TGTGCCAGCAGCCCCGCGCGGGGGGGGGCCAAAAACATTCAGTACTTC
CDR3 protein: CASSPARGGAKNIQYF
D gene: TRBD2
V gene: TRBV5-4
J gene: TRBJ2-4
clone size: -

CDR3 DNA: TGCGCCAGCAGCTTAGGTAGCGGTACCTACGAGCAGTACTTC
CDR3 protein: CASSLGSGTYEQYF
D gene: -
V gene: TRBV5-1
J gene: TRBJ2-7
clone size: -

CDR3 DNA: TGTGCCAGCAGTTATGGCGGTGAAAACATTCAGTACTTC
CDR3 protein: CASSYGGENIQYF
D gene: -
V gene: TRBV6-5
J gene: TRBJ2-4
clone size: -

CDR3 DNA: TGCGCCAGCAGCTTGGTAGGGGGCGGAGAGACCCAGTACTTC
CDR3 protein: CASSLVGGGETQYF
D gene: TRBD1
V gene: TRBV5-1
J gene: TRBJ2-5
clone size: -

CDR3 DNA: TGCGCCAGCAGCCAAGACTCGGGGTCGCGGGAGACCCAGTACTTC
CDR3 protein: CASSQDSGSRETQYF
D gene: -
V gene: TRBV4-3
J gene: TRBJ2-5
clone size: -

CDR3 DNA: TGTGCCAGCAGCCAAGTTAGGCAGGGGGTCTACGAGCAGTACTTC
CDR3 protein: CASSQVRQGVYEQYF
D gene: TRBD1
V gene: TRBV4-2
J gene: TRBJ2-7
clone size: -

CDR3 DNA: TGTGCCAGCAGTTTGGGGACAGGGTCTGGAAACACCATATATTTT
CDR3 protein: CASSLGTGSGNTIYF
D gene: TRBD1
V gene: TRBV28
J gene: TRBJ1-3
clone size: -

CDR3 DNA: TGCGCCAGCAGCCAGTTGCCCGGACTCGACACAGATACGCAGTATTTT
CDR3 protein: CASSQLPGLDTDTQYF
D gene: -
V gene: TRBV4-1
J gene: TRBJ2-3
clone size: -

CDR3 DNA: TGTGCCAGCAGCTCATCTCGACAGGGCTACGAGCAGTACTTC
CDR3 protein: CASSSSRQGYEQYF
D gene: TRBD1
V gene: TRBV7-6
J gene: TRBJ2-7
clone size: -

CDR3 DNA: TGTGCCAGCAGCATGACCAGGGCGGAAAACATTCAGTACTTC
CDR3 protein: CASSMTRAENIQYF
D gene: -
V gene: TRBV7-2
J gene: TRBJ2-4
clone size: -

CDR3 DNA: TGCGCCAGCAGCTTGGCGCGCCTCCAGGGGACAGATACGCAGTATTTT
CDR3 protein: CASSLARLQGTDTQYF
D gene: -
V gene: TRBV5-1
J gene: TRBJ2-3
clone size: -

CDR3 DNA: TGTGCCAGCAGTGAAGAAAAGCCCTGGAGGTATACTAATGAAAAACTGTTTTTT
CDR3 protein: CASSEEKPWRYTNEKLFF
D gene: -
V gene: TRBV2
J gene: TRBJ1-4
clone size: -